This T cell receptor (beta chain) came from a study of OX40 agonist ivuxolimab in advanced cancers. Whole-study context: Intravenous ivuxolimab at 0.01 to 10 mg/kg was given to patients every 2 weeks. Subjects had a mean age of roughly 57 years, with a range of about 23 to 85; about 83% were male. Findings and limits, study-wide: Individuals who were partial responders at 0.1-3.0 mg/kg had clonal expansion that ranked among the lowest.

Individuals having autoimmune disease history or systemic immunosuppression were not enrolled. This table comes from immunoSEQ multiplex PCR, and its TCRdb copy is limited to in-frame clones, with some not included. Here the sample spans about 61,000 clones, 70% to 90% being singletons. Points on this clone: Its antigen is as yet unknown.

CDR3 length equals 15 residues. J was trimmed by 4 bases and V by 4 bases; bases with no gene match: 5. Germline V lookup: CDR1 SGHRS, CDR2 YFSETQ. The chain has TRBV5-1 and TRBJ2-1, with 10 bases that match TRBD1. The source was CD4+ or CD8+ T cells sorted from blood, collected in a trial of the OX40 agonist ivuxolimab. The TCR sequence derives from an adult with an advanced solid tumor such as melanoma, head and neck, liver or kidney cancer. CDR3 coding DNA: TGCGCCAGCAGCATGGGACAGGGGCCTTACAATGAGCAGTTCTTC. Encoded protein: CASSMGQGPYNEQFF.